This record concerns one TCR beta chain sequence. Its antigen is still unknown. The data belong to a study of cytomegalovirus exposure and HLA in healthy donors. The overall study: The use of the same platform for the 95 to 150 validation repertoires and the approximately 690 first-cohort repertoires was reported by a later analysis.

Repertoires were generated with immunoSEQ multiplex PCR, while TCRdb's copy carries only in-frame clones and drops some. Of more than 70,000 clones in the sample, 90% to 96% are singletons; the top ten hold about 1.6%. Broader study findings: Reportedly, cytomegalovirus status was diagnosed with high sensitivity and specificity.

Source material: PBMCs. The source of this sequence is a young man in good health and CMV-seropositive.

The CDR3 reads CASSVWYTGGGYTF. CDR3 nucleotides: TGTGCCAGCAGCGTATGGTATACCGGCGGGGGCTACACCTTC. The chain employs TRBV9 and TRBJ1-2; D is unresolved. V was clipped by 1 base and J by 8 bases, with 15 bases between them. Germline-derived CDR1 and CDR2 are SGDLS and YYNGEE. CDR3 size: 14 residues.